These 13 T cell receptor beta chains originate from one sample sequenced in a study of T cells in localized non-small cell lung cancer. This table comes from immunoSEQ multiplex PCR, and its TCRdb copy is limited to in-frame clones, with some not included. The sample lists fewer than 35,000 clones, roughly 90% seen once, with 15% to 20% in the top ten. Here the sequenced sample was peripheral blood mononuclear cells, taken before any cancer treatment. Receptors were obtained from a man aged 40-75 years with stage III lung adenocarcinoma.

This chain joins TRBV21-1 and TRBJ1-6; no check of the table's D call, TRBD1, against the DNA was made. TRBV21-1 is noted as a pseudogene. CDR3 length: 15 residues. The CDR3 nucleotides are TGTGCCAGCAGCAAAGGGGACAGCCATAATTCACCCCTCCACTTT. Its translation is CASSKGDSHNSPLHF.

The rearrangement uses TRBV5-8 and TRBJ2-3, with unresolved D. V lost 7 bases and J lost 2, with 8 bases in between. The CDR3 is 12 amino acids. The V gene's germline CDR1 is SGHTS and CDR2 YDEGEE. CDR3 sequence reads: CASGPSTDTQYF. In DNA, the CDR3 is TGTGCCAGCGGACCATCCACAGATACGCAGTATTTT.

CDR3 sequence: CASSLDGLNTEAFF. CDR3 DNA sequence: TGTGCCAGCAGCTTGGACGGATTGAACACTGAAGCTTTCTTT. V gene TRBV5-4 combines with J gene TRBJ1-1; D is unclear. The CDR3 is 14 amino acids. Germline lookup yields CDR1 SGHNT and CDR2 YYREEE (reference sequence). Trimming took 0 bases from V and 0 from J, leaving 6 bases between them.

The V call is TRBV28, the J call TRBJ1-2; TRBD1 aligns across 7 bases. Germline V gene data show CDR1 as MDHEN and CDR2 as SYDVKM. Trimming took 2 bases from V and 7 from J; bases not matched to a gene: 7. CDR3 length: 14 residues. The CDR3 sequence: CASSLRGRGPGYTF. The CDR3 region has the DNA TGTGCCAGCAGTTTAAGAGGTAGGGGGCCTGGCTACACCTTC.

CDR3 residues: CASSPGLGPGDEQFF. CDR3 DNA sequence: TGTGCCAGCAGCCCGGGACTCGGGCCTGGCGATGAGCAGTTCTTC. The chain uses TRBV7-8 and TRBJ2-1; possible D gene TRBD2, 6 bases. Germline assignment: CDR1 SGHVS and CDR2 FQNEAQ. Trimming stripped 5 bases from V and 8 bases from J, with 19 bases between. CDR3 length equals 15 residues. Full variable domain (remainder filled in from reference TRBV7-8 and TRBJ2-1): GAGVSQSPRYKVAKRGQDVALRCDPISGHVSLFWYQQALGQGPEFLTYFQNEAQLDKSGLPSDRFFAERPEGSVSTLKIQRTQQEDSAVYLCASSPGLGPGDEQFFGPGTRLTVL.

The rearrangement joins TRBV7-9 to TRBJ1-4; 7 nucleotides match TRBD1. This CDR3 is 15 amino acids long. Looked up from germline, CDR1 is SEHNR and CDR2 is FQNEAQ (reference sequence). Germline trimming cut 1 base from V and 14 bases from J; bases unmatched to any gene: 13. CDR3 sequence: CASSLGAETGLVLFF. CDR3 DNA sequence: TGTGCCAGCAGCTTAGGGGCTGAGACAGGGCTGGTCCTGTTTTTT.

This chain's CDR3 is CASSLRQGRANYGYTF. DNA of the CDR3: TGTGCCAGCAGTTTAAGGCAGGGCCGGGCTAACTATGGCTACACCTTC. V and J are TRBV28 and TRBJ1-2; possibly TRBD1 for D (5 bases). Germline-derived CDR1 and CDR2 are MDHEN and SYDVKM. V lost 2 bases and J 0 bases, leaving 13 bases between the germline ends. The CDR3 runs to 16 residues.

V is TRBV30 and J is TRBJ1-1; a possible D gene is TRBD1 (5 bases). V was trimmed by 0 bases and J by 8 bases, leaving 19 bases between them. The germline V gene has CDR1 GTSNPN and CDR2 SVGIG (reference sequence). The CDR3 length is 15 residues. The CDR3, as DNA: TGTGCCTGGAGTGTAGACAGCCTAATTCTTAGGGAAGCTTTCTTT. Its protein product is CAWSVDSLILREAFF. The full variable domain, rest sourced from reference TRBV30 and TRBJ1-1, is SQTIHQWPATLVQPVGSPLSLECTVEGTSNPNLYWYRQAAGRGLQLLFYSVGIGQISSEVPQNLSASRPQDRQFILSSKKLLLSDSGFYLCAWSVDSLILREAFFGQGTRLTVV.

The CDR3 reads CASSTTGGGNQPQHF. The DNA for the CDR3 is TGTGCCAGCAGTACGACAGGGGGTGGCAATCAGCCCCAGCATTTT. The chain has TRBV6-4 and TRBJ1-5, with 9 bases aligning to TRBD1. The trim removed 5 bases at V and 2 bases at J, leaving 4 bases unmatched. The CDR3 extends over 15 amino acids. Germline V lookup: CDR1 MRHNA, CDR2 SNTAGT.

The rearrangement uses TRBV6-6 and TRBJ2-1, with 9 bases lining up with TRBD1. Trimming took 4 bases from V and 7 from J; bases not matched to a gene: 11. Germline-derived CDR1 and CDR2 are MNHNY and SVGAGI (reference sequence). The CDR3 has 16 amino acids. CDR3 region: CASSSAGTGNRNEQFF. The DNA for the CDR3 is TGTGCCAGCAGTTCGGCCGGGACAGGGAATAGGAATGAGCAGTTCTTC.

This clone was found once. The rearrangement joins TRBV2 to TRBJ2-2; 8 nucleotides align to TRBD2. CDR1 is SNHLY and CDR2 is FYNNEI in the germline V gene. The CDR3 has 14 amino acids. V was clipped by 8 bases and J by 3 bases; unmatched bases: 5. CDR3 sequence: CASAASGYTGELFF. CDR3 in DNA: TGTGCCAGCGCGGCTAGCGGGTACACCGGGGAGCTGTTTTTT.

This clone was detected only a few times. This rearrangement joins TRBV7-8 to TRBJ1-6, with D tentatively TRBD1 (6 bases). The CDR3 has 15 residues. In germline, CDR1 is SGHVS, CDR2 FQNEAQ. Trimming removed 5 bases at V and 7 bases at J, with 15 bases between. The DNA for the CDR3 is TGTGCCAGCAGCCGCGTCCGGACAGAAAATTCACCCCTCCACTTT. Its protein is CASSRVRTENSPLHF. Based on the CDR3 plus reference TRBV7-8 and TRBJ1-6, the full variable domain is GAGVSQSPRYKVAKRGQDVALRCDPISGHVSLFWYQQALGQGPEFLTYFQNEAQLDKSGLPSDRFFAERPEGSVSTLKIQRTQQEDSAVYLCASSRVRTENSPLHFGNGTRLTVT.

The chain is built from TRBV7-2 and TRBJ2-1, with TRBD2 as a possible D gene (6 bases). V lost 6 bases, J lost 4 bases, and 16 bases lay in between. The CDR3 totals 15 residues. CDR1 and CDR2 (germline): SGHTA, FQGNSA. CDR3 region: CASRFPGAAYNEQFF. In DNA form, the CDR3 reads TGTGCCAGCAGGTTCCCGGGAGCGGCTTACAATGAGCAGTTCTTC.